Presented here are 28 T cell receptor beta chains from one specimen sequenced in a study of neoadjuvant nivolumab and ipilimumab in lung cancer. Using immunoSEQ multiplex PCR, the repertoire was profiled, and TCRdb retains in-frame clones only, with some absent. The sample holds under 15,000 clones, roughly 95% seen once. Material: peripheral blood, obtained after neoadjuvant nivolumab, alone or with ipilimumab, at or shortly before surgery. The receptors originated from an adult with non-small cell lung cancer.

Details on this clone: The junction departs from germline at one end; a sequencing error may be responsible. The CDR3 DNA reads TGTGCCAGCAGCTTGTCGTTCCAGCGGGAGGGCCCATTGAATGGGCAGTTCTTC. This gives the protein CASSLSFQREGPLNGQFF. This rearrangement joins TRBV5-6 to TRBJ2-1; TRBD2 matches 10 bases. Germline lookup yields CDR1 SGHDT and CDR2 YYEEEE. The CDR3 spans 18 residues.

The chain recombines TRBV18 with TRBJ1-5; a possible D gene is TRBD1 (5 bases). The germline CDR1 and CDR2 sequences are KGHSH and LQKENI. The CDR3 runs 15 residues. V gave up 2 bases and J gave up 7 bases, with 15 bases separating them. The CDR3 region is CASSPESGDRQPQHF. Written as DNA, the CDR3 is TGTGCCAGCTCACCAGAGTCCGGGGACCGGCAGCCCCAGCATTTT.

The chain links TRBV6-5 to TRBJ1-3; D gene ambiguous. The germline V gene encodes CDR1 MNHEY and CDR2 SVGAGI. CDR3 length: 15 residues. With 4 bases removed from V and 0 bases from J, the gap between germline ends came to 10 bases. CDR3 sequence (DNA): TGTGCCAGCAGTTTGGACGGAATCTCTGGAAACACCATATATTTT. It translates to CASSLDGISGNTIYF.

The V call is TRBV5-1, the J call TRBJ2-6; 7 bases line up with TRBD1. Germline loops: CDR1 SGHRS, CDR2 YFSETQ. The CDR3 consists of 15 residues. Trimming cost V 4 bases and J 4 bases; bases outside gene matches: 5. The CDR3: CASSQTGDGANVLTF. The CDR3 nucleotides are TGCGCCAGCAGCCAAACAGGGGACGGGGCCAACGTCCTGACTTTC.

The genes are TRBV5-1 and TRBJ2-7, with 7 positions matching TRBD1. The CDR3 is 13 amino acids. The V and J ends lost 3 bases and 5 bases, in that order; junction bases with no gene match: 5. Per germline, CDR1 SGHRS and CDR2 YFSETQ. Written as DNA, the CDR3 is TGCGCCAGCAGCTCCGGACAGGATAACGAGCAGTACTTC. Protein product: CASSSGQDNEQYF.

CDR3 bases: TGTGCCAGCTCCCTCAACCAGGAGGGGGGCAATCAGCCCCAGCATTTT. It is translated as CASSLNQEGGNQPQHF. This chain links TRBV18 with TRBJ1-5; weak D call: TRBD1 (6 bases). Between the trimmed V and J ends, which lost 6 bases and 2 bases, there was a span of 17 bases. Germline V lookup: CDR1 KGHSH, CDR2 LQKENI. The CDR3 is 16 amino acids.

The chain recombines TRBV4-1 with TRBJ2-4; 11 bases line up with TRBD2. This CDR3 contains 18 residues. V shed 4 bases and J 3 bases; nucleotides not matched to a gene: 11. Germline V gives CDR1 MGHRA, CDR2 YSYEKL. The CDR3 loop reads CASSPIDLGLAGKNIQYF. CDR3 DNA: TGCGCCAGCAGCCCCATCGACCTTGGACTAGCGGGCAAAAACATTCAGTACTTC.

Only one count was recorded for this clone. The chain couples TRBV29-1 to TRBJ2-7, with TRBD2 identical over 8 bases. Germline CDR1 reads SQVTM; CDR2 reads ANQGSEA. The CDR3 is 13 amino acids. V gave up 5 bases and J gave up 3 bases; unmatched junction bases: 6. DNA of the CDR3: TGCAGCGTTATACTAGCGGACCTCTACGAGCAGTACTTC. This sequence encodes CSVILADLYEQYF.

The chain has TRBV19 and TRBJ2-5; D is undetermined. This CDR3 contains 14 residues. The germline CDR1 and CDR2 sequences are LNHDA and SQIVND (reference sequence). Trimming took 2 bases from V and 5 from J, leaving 12 bases between them. This CDR3 reads CASSISQATETQYF. The CDR3 region has the DNA TGTGCCAGTAGTATAAGTCAGGCAACCGAGACCCAGTACTTC.

The V gene is TRBV9, the J gene TRBJ2-7; D remains unclear. V lost 0 bases and J 5 bases, leaving 6 bases between the germline ends. Germline CDR1 reads SGDLS; CDR2 reads YYNGEE. The CDR3 is 12 residues long. The CDR3 nucleotides are TGTGCCAGCAGCGTAGGTTCCAACGAGCAGTACTTC. The encoded protein is CASSVGSNEQYF.

DNA of the CDR3: TGTGCCAGCTCATTTTGGACTAGCGGGAGGGGCGAGCAGTTCTTC. It codes for CASSFWTSGRGEQFF. The chain couples TRBV18 to TRBJ2-1, with TRBD2 matching over 15 bases. The germline gives CDR1 KGHSH, CDR2 LQKENI. V shed 5 bases and J 10 bases; nucleotides not matched to a gene: 6. The CDR3 is made up of 15 amino acids.

The chain uses TRBV28 and TRBJ2-7, with D uncertain. V was clipped by 2 bases and J by 2 bases, with 19 bases between them. There are 17 residues in the CDR3. Germline loops: CDR1 MDHEN, CDR2 SYDVKM. This chain's CDR3 is CASSLLLLRQTTYEQYF. The DNA of the CDR3 is TGTGCCAGCAGTTTACTCTTATTGCGCCAAACAACCTACGAGCAGTACTTC.

The gene calls are TRBV7-9 and TRBJ2-7; D uncertain. The CDR3 length is 13 residues. CDR1 SEHNR and CDR2 FQNEAQ come from the germline V gene (reference sequence). V shed 6 bases and J shed 0 bases, with 9 bases lying between them. CDR3 nucleotide sequence: TGTGCCAGCAGTGACGGCCTCTCCTACGAGCAGTACTTC. Amino acid sequence: CASSDGLSYEQYF.

V usage is TRBV6-5 and J usage is TRBJ2-7; 10 bases are shared with TRBD1. The V and J ends lost 0 bases and 3 bases, in that order; junction bases with no gene match: 5. CDR1 and CDR2 (germline): MNHEY, SVGAGI. The CDR3 spans 16 residues. CDR3 DNA: TGTGCCAGCAGTTACTCAGGACAGGGGGGTGACTACGAGCAGTACTTC. It yields the protein CASSYSGQGGDYEQYF.

The gene calls are TRBV9 and TRBJ2-3; D is possibly TRBD1 (6 bases). V gave up 3 bases and J gave up 6 bases, with 14 bases separating them. Germline CDR1 SGDLS, CDR2 YYNGEE. The CDR3 totals 14 residues. CDR3 residues: CASSGGLVTDTQYF. Here the CDR3 DNA reads TGTGCCAGCAGCGGGGGGCTAGTTACTGATACGCAGTATTTT.

The chain uses TRBV7-2 and TRBJ2-3; D uncertain. V dropped 5 bases and J dropped 6 bases, with 15 bases sitting between them. CDR3 size: 14 residues. The germline V gene has CDR1 SGHTA and CDR2 FQGNSA. CDR3 region: CASSPPYGSDTQYF. The CDR3 nucleotides read TGTGCCAGCAGCCCCCCGTACGGTTCCGATACGCAGTATTTT.

The J gene is TRBJ2-3, the V gene TRBV2, with 10 bases aligning to TRBD1. V trimming: 6 bases; J trimming: 3 bases; junction bases outside the gene matches: 6. Germline V gene data show CDR1 as SNHLY and CDR2 as FYNNEI. The CDR3 sequence is 15 residues long. The CDR3: CASREGTGATDTQYF. CDR3 nucleotide sequence: TGTGCCAGCAGGGAGGGGACAGGGGCTACAGATACGCAGTATTTT.

V usage is TRBV6-1 and J usage is TRBJ2-3, with 7 bases identical to TRBD1. CDR1 is MNHNS, CDR2 SASEGT, per germline. Germline trimming cut 2 bases from V and 1 base from J; bases unmatched to any gene: 18. CDR3 length: 20 residues. CDR3 sequence reads: CASSEHTSNRGIGGTDTQYF. The CDR3, as DNA: TGTGCCAGCAGTGAACACACCTCAAACAGGGGAATAGGGGGCACAGATACGCAGTATTTT.

DNA for the CDR3: TGTGCCAGCAGCCCGCAACAGGGTATAACTGGAAACACCATATATTTT. It specifies CASSPQQGITGNTIYF. The chain has TRBV9 and TRBJ1-3, with a possible D match to TRBD1 (6 bases). This CDR3 has 16 residues. V was cut by 4 bases and J by 2 bases, with 16 bases left in between. CDR1 SGDLS and CDR2 YYNGEE come from the germline V gene.

CDR3 loop: CASSVGQWTYSGNTIYF. The CDR3, as DNA: TGTGCCAGCAGCGTGGGACAGTGGACCTACTCTGGAAACACCATATATTTT. The rearrangement uses TRBV9 and TRBJ1-3; 7 bases are a match to TRBD1. Per the germline V gene, CDR1 is SGDLS and CDR2 is YYNGEE. After removal of 2 bases from V and 0 bases from J, the junction contained 8 bases not matched to a gene. The CDR3 is 17 amino acids.

This chain's CDR3 is CASSWGGSNEQFF. The CDR3 coding sequence is TGTGCCAGCAGCTGGGGGGGGTCCAATGAGCAGTTCTTC. The chain uses TRBV11-3 and TRBJ2-1; 7 bases map to TRBD2. J gave up 6 bases and V 4 bases, and 3 bases lay outside the gene matches. The V gene's germline CDR1 is SGHNT and CDR2 YENEEA. The CDR3 is 13 amino acids.

The chain employs TRBV4-3 and TRBJ2-5, with 12 nucleotides matching TRBD2. This CDR3 is 16 amino acids long. The trim removed 2 bases at V and 5 bases at J, leaving 6 bases unmatched. The germline CDR1 and CDR2 sequences are LGHNA and YSLEER. CDR3 in DNA: TGCGCCAGCAGCCAAATGGGACTAGCGGGCCCTGAGACCCAGTACTTC. Protein: CASSQMGLAGPETQYF.

The gene calls are TRBV20-1 and TRBJ2-2, with D unresolved. The ends were cut back, 1 base at V and 16 bases at J, with 10 bases in the middle. This CDR3 spans 10 amino acids. Germline CDR1 reads DFQATT; CDR2 reads SNEGSKA (reference sequence). CDR3 nucleotide sequence: TGCAGTGCTAGAGTGGCCCAGCAGTTTTTT. Amino acid sequence: CSARVAQQFF.

The chain is built from TRBV6-5 and TRBJ2-1, with D tentatively TRBD2 (5 bases). The CDR3 consists of 14 residues. V dropped 6 bases and J dropped 4 bases, with 13 bases sitting between them. Germline lookup yields CDR1 MNHEY and CDR2 SVGAGI. In nucleotides, the CDR3 is TGTGCCAGCAGGGACGGACTGATATACAATGAGCAGTTCTTC. Its translation is CASRDGLIYNEQFF.

The rearrangement uses TRBV7-8 and TRBJ2-3, with D unclear. The germline V gene has CDR1 SGHVS and CDR2 FQNEAQ. This CDR3 is 14 amino acids long. V dropped 2 bases and J dropped 2 bases, with 8 bases sitting between them. CDR3 protein: CASSLNGYTDTQYF. The CDR3 DNA reads TGTGCCAGCAGCTTAAACGGTTACACAGATACGCAGTATTTT.

In DNA, the CDR3 is TGTGCCAGCAGTTACGGCCCAGCGCCATTCCAAGAGACCCAGTACTTC. Residues: CASSYGPAPFQETQYF. The chain couples TRBV6-5 to TRBJ2-5; D not certain. From germline, CDR1 is MNHEY and CDR2 SVGAGI. This CDR3 region has 16 residues. The V and J ends lost 2 bases and 1 base respectively, with 14 bases between them.

J is TRBJ2-5 and V is TRBV7-2, with D possibly being TRBD2 (6 bases). This CDR3 has 15 residues. Trimming removed 1 base from V and 1 base from J, with 10 bases in between. Germline V gene data show CDR1 as SGHTA and CDR2 as FQGNSA. The CDR3 DNA reads as TGTGCCAGCAGCTTAGTTTCTAGCGCCCAAGAGACCCAGTACTTC. Protein sequence: CASSLVSSAQETQYF.

The V call is TRBV30, the J call TRBJ2-5; D tentatively fits TRBD1 or TRBD2 (6 bases each). The germline gives CDR1 GTSNPN, CDR2 SVGIG (reference sequence). V dropped 4 bases and J dropped 1 base, with 13 bases sitting between them. This CDR3 spans 14 amino acids. DNA for the CDR3: TGTGCCTGGATAAAGTGGGGGGCCCAAGAGACCCAGTACTTC. It codes for CAWIKWGAQETQYF. Based on the CDR3 plus reference TRBV30 and TRBJ2-5, the full variable domain is SQTIHQWPATLVQPVGSPLSLECTVEGTSNPNLYWYRQAAGRGLQLLFYSVGIGQISSEVPQNLSASRPQDRQFILSSKKLLLSDSGFYLCAWIKWGAQETQYFGPGTRLLVL.